This is a list of T cell receptor beta chains from one sample in a study of blood T cell repertoires in COVID-19. Using immunoSEQ multiplex PCR, the repertoire was profiled, and TCRdb retains in-frame clones only, with some absent. Seen here are 50,000 to 65,000 clones, about 83% observed once, and the top ten hold about 6.7%. Sequencing was carried out using peripheral blood. These receptors came from a human donor in a cohort sampled during active COVID-19. CDR3s include the opening cysteine and the closing phenylalanine or tryptophan. The D gene is left open where the match is weak. Part of the rows lack a size; the others show once, few, many or a class for expanded clones.

V	J	D	size	length	CDR3	DNA
TRBV2	TRBJ1-2	TRBD1	NA	13	CASSDQGVLGYTF	TGTGCCAGCAGTGATCAGGGGGTTTTGGGCTACACCTTC
TRBV29-1	TRBJ1-1	NA	NA	13	CSVEEQLNTEAFF	TGCAGCGTTGAAGAACAGCTGAACACTGAAGCTTTCTTT
TRBV6-1	TRBJ1-2	NA	NA	14	CASSEARHRYGYTF	TGTGCCAGCAGTGAAGCGCGACACCGCTATGGCTACACCTTC
TRBV6-5	TRBJ2-2	TRBD1	NA	15	CASSRTGRRAGELFF	TGTGCCAGCAGTAGGACAGGGAGGAGGGCCGGGGAGCTGTTTTTT
TRBV11-2	TRBJ2-1	TRBD2	NA	15	CASSLEASGGVEQFF	TGTGCCAGCAGCTTAGAGGCTAGCGGGGGCGTTGAGCAGTTCTTC
TRBV5-6	TRBJ1-2	NA	few	12	CASRQNSGGYTF	TGTGCCAGCAGGCAGAACAGTGGTGGCTACACCTTC
TRBV5-4	TRBJ1-2	NA	NA	13	CASNLDNNYGYTF	TGTGCCAGCAATTTGGACAACAACTATGGCTACACCTTC
TRBV7-9	TRBJ2-7	NA	NA	14	CASSLGGEANEQYF	TGTGCCAGCAGCTTAGGGGGGGAGGCCAACGAGCAGTACTTC
TRBV12-5	TRBJ2-7	TRBD2	once	16	CASGLVGLGGSGEQYF	TGTGCTAGTGGTTTGGTAGGGTTGGGGGGGTCAGGCGAGCAGTACTTC
TRBV12-3/TRBV12-4	TRBJ2-7	NA	NA	12	CASSTRAYEQYF	TGTGCCAGCAGTACCCGGGCCTACGAGCAGTACTTC